Listed here are 21 T cell receptor beta chains from one sample, sequenced in a study of blood T cell repertoires in COVID-19. The table came from immunoSEQ multiplex PCR; TCRdb's copy has only in-frame clones and leaves some out. Among tens of thousands of clones listed, 70% to 85% were seen once. The sample comprised peripheral blood. These receptors all come from a human donor with acute or convalescent COVID-19. The donor label of this sample is uncertain.

The rearrangement uses TRBV11-2 and TRBJ2-7; D perhaps matches TRBD2 (5 bases). V dropped 4 bases and J dropped 3 bases, with 13 bases sitting between them. The length of the CDR3 is 14 residues. The germline V gene has CDR1 SGHAT and CDR2 FQNNGV. The CDR3 nucleotides are TGTGCCAGCAGCTCAACTAGAAACAACTACGAGCAGTACTTC. This sequence encodes CASSSTRNNYEQYF.

The chain couples TRBV18 to TRBJ2-2; D not resolved. The CDR3 totals 13 residues. Germline V gene sequence: CDR1 KGHSH, CDR2 LQKENI. Trimming took off 0 bases at V and 6 bases at J, with 5 bases between the two ends. CDR3 coding DNA: TGTGCCAGCTCACCACCTCCAGCCGGGGAGCTGTTTTTT. This sequence encodes CASSPPPAGELFF.

The genes are TRBV5-4 and TRBJ2-7; the match to TRBD1 covers 7 bases. This CDR3 contains 12 residues. The germline V gene has CDR1 SGHNT and CDR2 YYREEE (reference sequence). Trimming at V came to 4 bases and at J to 5 bases, leaving 3 bases not matched to a gene. The CDR3 coding sequence is TGTGCCAGCAGCGGGACAGTAGACGAGCAGTACTTC. It specifies CASSGTVDEQYF.

The rearrangement links TRBV5-6 to TRBJ1-3; 9 bases fit TRBD1. The trim removed 0 bases at V and 3 bases at J, leaving 4 bases unmatched. This CDR3 has 16 residues. CDR1 and CDR2 (germline): SGHDT, YYEEEE. The DNA for the CDR3 is TGTGCCAGCAGCTTGGTTGGACAGGGGTATGGAAACACCATATATTTT. Its protein product is CASSLVGQGYGNTIYF.

The genes are TRBV6-5 and TRBJ2-3; 12 nucleotides match TRBD2. The CDR3 is made up of 16 amino acids. Germline-derived CDR1 and CDR2 are MNHEY and SVGAGI. V dropped 0 bases and J dropped 12; count of bases not matched to a gene: 10. CDR3 in DNA: TGTGCCAGCAGTTACTCGGCGCTAGCGGGAGGGGGATCACAGTATTTT. It specifies CASSYSALAGGGSQYF.

This clone was counted a few times. J is TRBJ1-5 and V is TRBV28, with a weak D call TRBD1 (5 bases). This CDR3 is 14 amino acids long. V was shortened by 2 bases and J by 6 bases, with 11 bases between the two germline ends. Germline assignment: CDR1 MDHEN and CDR2 SYDVKM. The CDR3 region is CASSLPQGAQPQHF. DNA for the CDR3: TGTGCCAGCAGTTTACCGCAGGGTGCTCAGCCCCAGCATTTT.

The rearrangement uses TRBV7-9 and TRBJ1-1; D remains ambiguous. V dropped 4 bases and J dropped 0 bases, with 15 bases sitting between them. CDR1 is SEHNR, CDR2 FQNEAQ, per germline (reference sequence). This CDR3 has 16 residues. The CDR3 DNA reads TGTGCCAGCAGCTCCCCCGTAAGCGGGCTGAACACTGAAGCTTTCTTT. It specifies CASSSPVSGLNTEAFF.

This rearrangement joins TRBV4-3 to TRBJ1-6; D is undetermined. Trimming took 0 bases from V and 6 from J, leaving 12 bases between them. The CDR3 spans 16 residues. Germline V lookup: CDR1 LGHNA, CDR2 YSLEER. The CDR3 here is CASSQDLPIPNSPLHF. The CDR3 DNA sequence: TGCGCCAGCAGCCAAGATCTACCTATCCCTAATTCACCCCTCCACTTT.

The chain carries TRBV14 and TRBJ1-1, with a weak D call TRBD1 (5 bases). CDR3 length equals 15 residues. V gave up 2 bases and J gave up 1 base, with 11 bases separating them. Germline V gene lookup returns CDR1 SGHDN and CDR2 FVKESK. Here the CDR3 reads CASSQLGGGNTEAFF. In DNA form, the CDR3 reads TGTGCCAGCAGCCAATTGGGGGGAGGGAACACTGAAGCTTTCTTT.

The CDR3 DNA reads as TGTGCCATCAGTGACCCCTGGGGGGATGAAGCTTTCTTT. This encodes CAISDPWGDEAFF. The V gene is TRBV10-3, the J gene TRBJ1-1; a possible D gene is TRBD1 (5 bases). This CDR3 is built from 13 residues. Deletions cut 3 bases from V and 7 bases from J, with 12 bases between. Germline lookup yields CDR1 ENHRY and CDR2 SYGVKD.

V usage is TRBV3-1 (or the pseudogene TRBV3-2) and J usage is TRBJ1-1; TRBD1 matches 8 bases. The CDR3 totals 15 residues. J was trimmed by 5 bases and V by 0 bases; bases with no gene match: 5. Germline CDR1 reads LGHDT; CDR2 reads YNNKEL (reference sequence). The CDR3 nucleotides are TGTGCCAGCAGCCAAGACAGGGGGCCTGGGACTGAAGCTTTCTTT. Translated, it gives CASSQDRGPGTEAFF.

The rearrangement links TRBV7-8 to TRBJ2-2; 13 positions agree with TRBD2. The CDR3 is 15 amino acids. V dropped 5 bases and J dropped 6; count of bases not matched to a gene: 3. From germline, CDR1 is SGHVS and CDR2 FQNEAQ. The CDR3 protein is CASSHGLAGAGELFF. The CDR3, as DNA: TGTGCCAGCAGCCACGGACTAGCGGGAGCCGGGGAGCTGTTTTTT. The full variable domain, its missing parts supplied by reference TRBV7-8 and TRBJ2-2, is GAGVSQSPRYKVAKRGQDVALRCDPISGHVSLFWYQQALGQGPEFLTYFQNEAQLDKSGLPSDRFFAERPEGSVSTLKIQRTQQEDSAVYLCASSHGLAGAGELFFGEGSRLTVL.

The V and J genes are TRBV4-1 and TRBJ1-1; 7 bases agree with TRBD1. Germline-derived CDR1 and CDR2 are MGHRA and YSYEKL. V shed 6 bases, J shed 0 bases, and the junction held 7 bases outside the gene matches. The CDR3 totals 15 residues. CDR3 in amino acids: CASRDRVLVNTEAFF. For the CDR3, the DNA is TGCGCCAGCAGAGACAGGGTATTGGTGAACACTGAAGCTTTCTTT.

The gene calls are TRBV27 and TRBJ2-1; D is possibly TRBD2 (5 bases). CDR1 MNHEY and CDR2 SMNVEV come from the germline V gene (reference sequence). The CDR3 spans 15 residues. Between the trimmed V and J ends, which lost 5 bases and 2 bases, there was a span of 13 bases. The CDR3 coding sequence is TGTGCCAGCAGTCCCATAGCGATTCCCTACAATGAGCAGTTCTTC. Its protein product is CASSPIAIPYNEQFF.

V is TRBV19 and J is TRBJ1-1; 10 bases agree with TRBD1. The CDR3 has 14 residues. With V trimmed by 5 bases and J by 9 bases, 9 bases remained unmatched. Germline CDR1 and CDR2: LNHDA and SQIVND (reference sequence). In DNA form, the CDR3 reads TGTGCCAGTAGTGGGGACAGGGGTGATAAGAAAGCTTTCTTT. Amino acids: CASSGDRGDKKAFF.

This chain joins TRBV9 and TRBJ1-4; 9 positions match TRBD1. J gave up 0 bases and V 3 bases, and 6 bases lay outside the gene matches. Germline assignment: CDR1 SGDLS and CDR2 YYNGEE. This CDR3 has 17 amino acids. DNA for the CDR3: TGTGCCAGCAGCGACGGGACAGGGAAGTCAACTAATGAAAAACTGTTTTTT. Translated: CASSDGTGKSTNEKLFF.

V is TRBV23-1 and J is TRBJ1-1, with 8 bases identical to TRBD1. TRBV23-1 qualifies as an ORF whose function is uncertain. With V trimmed by 6 bases and J by 6 bases, 12 bases remained unmatched. This CDR3 is built from 15 residues. CDR3 sequence: CASSSFRDRSSEAFF. Written as DNA, the CDR3 is TGCGCCAGCAGCAGTTTCCGGGACAGGAGTTCTGAAGCTTTCTTT.

In this sample, this clone turned up once. The chain recombines TRBV27 with TRBJ2-7; 10 bases are shared with TRBD2. Germline assignment: CDR1 MNHEY and CDR2 SMNVEV (reference sequence). V gave up 7 bases and J gave up 2 bases; unmatched junction bases: 11. This CDR3 spans 16 amino acids. The DNA of the CDR3 is TGTGCCAGCACTCTTAGGCCTAGCGGGGGAGCCTACGAGCAGTACTTC. Its protein product is CASTLRPSGGAYEQYF.

The chain links TRBV19 to TRBJ2-5; no definite D call. The V gene lost 7 bases and the J gene lost 1 base, with 10 bases spanning the gap. The CDR3 length is 13 residues. Germline CDR1 is LNHDA and CDR2 is SQIVND (reference sequence). The CDR3 is CASTPPGQETQYF. DNA for the CDR3: TGTGCCAGTACCCCCCCAGGCCAAGAGACCCAGTACTTC.

The gene calls are TRBV6-4 and TRBJ1-2; 8 nucleotides line up with TRBD1. V shed 2 bases, J shed 7 bases, and the junction held 9 bases outside the gene matches. Germline V gene sequence: CDR1 MRHNA, CDR2 SNTAGT. The CDR3 covers 15 residues. The CDR3 sequence is CASSDTGQGVGGYTF. Here the CDR3 DNA reads TGTGCCAGCAGTGACACTGGACAGGGTGTTGGTGGCTACACCTTC.

The chain uses TRBV5-8 and TRBJ1-2; TRBD1 might be the D (5 bases). The CDR3 contains 15 residues. Trimming took off 2 bases at V and 2 bases at J, with 13 bases between the two ends. CDR1 and CDR2 (germline): SGHTS, YDEGEE. The CDR3 here is CASSFPGIENYGYTF. CDR3 nucleotide sequence: TGTGCCAGCAGCTTCCCAGGGATAGAAAACTATGGCTACACCTTC.